These 15 T cell receptor beta chains came from one sample sequenced in a study of OX40 agonist ivuxolimab in advanced cancers. Profiling relied on immunoSEQ multiplex PCR, and the TCRdb table lists in-frame clones only, not all of them. The sample contains roughly 86,000 clones, 90% of which appear only once. This specimen was CD4+ or CD8+ T cells sorted from blood, taken in a trial of the OX40 agonist ivuxolimab. The receptors derive from an adult with an advanced solid tumor such as melanoma, head and neck, liver or kidney cancer.

This chain's CDR3 is CASSRTGVVPEAFF. The CDR3 region has the DNA TGTGCCAGCAGTCGTACAGGGGTAGTTCCTGAAGCTTTCTTT. This rearrangement joins TRBV7-9 to TRBJ1-1; 7 nucleotides line up with TRBD1. CDR3 length: 14 residues. Per the germline V gene, CDR1 is SEHNR and CDR2 is FQNEAQ (reference sequence). With V trimmed by 6 bases and J by 6 bases, 10 bases remained unmatched.

V is TRBV9 and J is TRBJ1-3; D is unclear. The CDR3 covers 16 residues. CDR1 is SGDLS and CDR2 is YYNGEE in the germline V gene. The V and J ends lost 0 bases and 4 bases respectively, with 14 bases between them. The CDR3 here is CASSVASTAAGNTIYF. The DNA of the CDR3 is TGTGCCAGCAGCGTAGCTTCGACGGCAGCCGGAAACACCATATATTTT.

The chain couples TRBV6-5 to TRBJ2-7, with 13 bases matching TRBD2. V lost 4 bases to trimming and J lost 2 bases; unmatched junction nucleotides: 2. The CDR3 runs to 15 residues. Germline lookup yields CDR1 MNHEY and CDR2 SVGAGI. The CDR3 DNA is TGTGCCAGCAGTTTACTAGCGGGAGGGACCTACGAGCAGTACTTC. It yields the protein CASSLLAGGTYEQYF.

The rearrangement joins TRBV6-1 to TRBJ2-1, with TRBD2 matching 9 bases. Germline loops: CDR1 MNHNS, CDR2 SASEGT. With V trimmed by 4 bases and J by 8 bases, 9 bases remained unmatched. The CDR3 loop spans 15 amino acids. CDR3 amino acids: CASSVSLAGRDEQFF. The CDR3 DNA is TGTGCCAGCAGTGTTTCCCTAGCGGGACGAGATGAGCAGTTCTTC.

The gene calls are TRBV5-8 and TRBJ2-3, with 13 positions matching TRBD2. V lost 2 bases, J lost 3 bases, and 6 bases stayed unmatched. There are 17 residues in the CDR3. From germline, CDR1 is SGHTS and CDR2 YDEGEE. The CDR3 region has the DNA TGTGCCAGCAGCTTTATGACTAGCGGGAGGACTACAGATACGCAGTATTTT. It translates to CASSFMTSGRTTDTQYF.

The V and J genes are TRBV19 and TRBJ1-5, with D unresolved. The CDR3 has 14 amino acids. The V gene lost 5 bases and the J gene lost 1 base, with 9 bases spanning the gap. The V gene's germline CDR1 is LNHDA and CDR2 SQIVND (reference sequence). CDR3 nucleotides: TGTGCCAGTAGTGCACAGAGAAGCAATCAGCCCCAGCATTTT. It is translated as CASSAQRSNQPQHF.

V is TRBV4-1 and J is TRBJ2-2; D is ambiguous. Germline assignment: CDR1 MGHRA and CDR2 YSYEKL. The CDR3 contains 17 residues. Trimming stripped 1 base from V and 7 bases from J, with 19 bases between. The CDR3 coding sequence is TGCGCCAGCAGCCAAGTCGATCTGGGCTTTATCAGCGGGGAGCTGTTTTTT. Translation gives CASSQVDLGFISGELFF.

V is TRBV19 and J is TRBJ2-7, with TRBD2 matching over 9 bases. Germline-derived CDR1 and CDR2 are LNHDA and SQIVND (reference sequence). V gave up 8 bases and J gave up 3 bases; unmatched junction bases: 11. The CDR3 length is 15 residues. In DNA form, the CDR3 reads TGTGCCAGTTCCCCAGAAGTAGCGGGAGACTACGAGCAGTACTTC. As protein: CASSPEVAGDYEQYF.

The chain combines TRBV18 with TRBJ2-5; unclear D gene. Germline loops: CDR1 KGHSH, CDR2 LQKENI. V was pared by 2 bases and J by 5 bases, with 18 bases between. The CDR3 sequence is 16 residues long. CDR3 residues: CASSPVAGTDEETQYF. The CDR3, as DNA: TGTGCCAGCTCACCAGTAGCAGGCACAGACGAGGAGACCCAGTACTTC. Drawing the rest from reference TRBV18 and TRBJ2-5, the complete variable domain is NAGVMQNPRHLVRRRGQEARLRCSPMKGHSHVYWYRQLPEEGLKFMVYLQKENIIDESGMPKERFSAEFPKEGPSILRIQQVVRGDSAAYFCASSPVAGTDEETQYFGPGTRLLVL.

This clone was recorded only once. This chain links TRBV28 with TRBJ2-1; 11 bases agree with TRBD1. Germline CDR1 is MDHEN and CDR2 is SYDVKM. The J segment lost 2 bases and the V segment lost 5 bases, leaving 5 bases of the junction unmatched. This CDR3 has 16 residues. This CDR3 is CASSIPGQGAYNEQFF. The CDR3 DNA is TGTGCCAGCAGTATACCGGGACAGGGGGCCTACAATGAGCAGTTCTTC.

The V call is TRBV4-1, the J call TRBJ1-1, with D unresolved. The V gene's germline CDR1 is MGHRA and CDR2 YSYEKL. The length of the CDR3 is 16 residues. V lost 0 bases and J lost 5, with 16 bases in between. Here the CDR3 reads CASSQDNRELWTEAFF. The CDR3 coding sequence is TGCGCCAGCAGCCAAGATAATCGCGAGCTGTGGACTGAAGCTTTCTTT.

This clone appeared a single time. The chain has TRBV27 and TRBJ2-2; D remains unclear. Germline V gives CDR1 MNHEY, CDR2 SMNVEV (reference sequence). CDR3 length equals 15 residues. V lost 2 bases to trimming and J lost 3 bases, with 10 bases between them. CDR3 coding DNA: TGTGCCAGCAGTTTAAATTGGGCTTACACCGGGGAGCTGTTTTTT. Translated: CASSLNWAYTGELFF.

The chain combines TRBV11-2 with TRBJ2-2, with 7 bases lining up with TRBD2. The junction had 5 bases not matched to a gene; V was cut back by 4 bases and J by 0 bases. The CDR3 runs to 16 residues. Per the germline V gene, CDR1 is SGHAT and CDR2 is FQNNGV. This CDR3 reads CASSSPSGANTGELFF. CDR3 sequence (DNA): TGTGCCAGCAGCTCCCCTAGCGGCGCGAACACCGGGGAGCTGTTTTTT.

The chain has TRBV19 and TRBJ1-4, with TRBD1 matching over 8 bases. The junction had 14 bases not matched to a gene; V was cut back by 4 bases and J by 7 bases. Per germline, CDR1 LNHDA and CDR2 SQIVND (reference sequence). The CDR3 contains 17 residues. The CDR3 bases are TGTGCCAGTAGTAGCCAGGGGATACAGGGGGGAGGTGAAAAACTGTTTTTT. Its translation is CASSSQGIQGGGEKLFF.

This chain uses TRBV6-5 with TRBJ2-1, with D perhaps matching TRBD1 or TRBD2 (5 bases each). The V gene lost 5 bases and the J gene lost 2 bases, with 10 bases spanning the gap. Germline CDR1 MNHEY, CDR2 SVGAGI. There are 14 residues in the CDR3. This CDR3 reads CASSRGVAYNEQFF. DNA of the CDR3: TGTGCCAGCAGTAGGGGAGTGGCCTACAATGAGCAGTTCTTC.